This entry concerns a single TCR beta chain. Its antigen remains unknown. The PCR made use of 60 Vbeta and 13 Jbeta primers. The repertoire was sequenced with immunoSEQ multiplex PCR; TCRdb's copy has only in-frame clones and lacks some. Altogether 150,000 to 200,000 clones are present, 83% being singletons, with the ten largest covering 4.1%. Donors sampled were nominally healthy, though unrecorded immune exposures were likely. CDR3 size: 14 residues. V was pared by 5 bases and J by 4 bases, with 3 bases of the junction left unmatched. Germline loops: CDR1 LGHNT, CDR2 FRNRAP. The sample is drawn from a study of cytomegalovirus exposure and HLA in healthy donors. Regarding the study as a whole: Rarity held for most TCR sequences, but there were some public TCRs that occurred in many donors. The authors considered a cluster of highly shared sequence variants likely to be a sequencing artifact. Donor immune exposure was known only as CMV serostatus.

The clonotype originates from a middle-aged man in good health and CMV-seropositive. Sequenced sample: PBMCs. V gene TRBV12-5 combines with J gene TRBJ1-1; 11 nucleotides match TRBD1. This CDR3 is CASGPGTGGTEAFF. CDR3 in DNA: TGTGCTAGTGGTCCCGGGACAGGGGGCACTGAAGCTTTCTTT.